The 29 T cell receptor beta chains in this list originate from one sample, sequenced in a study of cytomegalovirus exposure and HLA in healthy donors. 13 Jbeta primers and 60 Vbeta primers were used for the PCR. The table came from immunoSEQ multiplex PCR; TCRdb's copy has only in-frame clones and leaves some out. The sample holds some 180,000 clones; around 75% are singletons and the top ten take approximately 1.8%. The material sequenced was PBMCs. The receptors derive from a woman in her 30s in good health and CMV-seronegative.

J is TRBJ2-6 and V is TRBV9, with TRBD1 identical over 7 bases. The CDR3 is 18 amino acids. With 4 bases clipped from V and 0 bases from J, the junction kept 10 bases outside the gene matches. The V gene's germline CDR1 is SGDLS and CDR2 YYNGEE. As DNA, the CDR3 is TGTGCCAGCAGCCCCCGGGACAGAAGCTACTCTGGGGCCAACGTCCTGACTTTC. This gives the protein CASSPRDRSYSGANVLTF. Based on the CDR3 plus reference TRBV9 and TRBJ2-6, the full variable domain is DSGVTQTPKHLITATGQRVTLRCSPRSGDLSVYWYQQSLDQGLQFLIQYYNGEERAKGNILERFSAQQFPDLHSELNLSSLELGDSALYFCASSPRDRSYSGANVLTFGAGSRLTVL.

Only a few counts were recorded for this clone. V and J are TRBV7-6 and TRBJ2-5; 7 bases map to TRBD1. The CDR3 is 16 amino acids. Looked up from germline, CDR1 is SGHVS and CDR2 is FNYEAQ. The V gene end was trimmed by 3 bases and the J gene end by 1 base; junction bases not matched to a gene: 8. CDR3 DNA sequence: TGTGCCAGCAGCTTCACCGGGACAGCATTCCAAGAGACCCAGTACTTC. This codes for CASSFTGTAFQETQYF. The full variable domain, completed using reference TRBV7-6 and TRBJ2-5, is GAGVSQSPRYKVTKRGQDVALRCDPISGHVSLYWYRQALGQGPEFLTYFNYEAQQDKSGLPNDRFSAERPEGSISTLTIQRTEQRDSAMYRCASSFTGTAFQETQYFGPGTRLLVL.

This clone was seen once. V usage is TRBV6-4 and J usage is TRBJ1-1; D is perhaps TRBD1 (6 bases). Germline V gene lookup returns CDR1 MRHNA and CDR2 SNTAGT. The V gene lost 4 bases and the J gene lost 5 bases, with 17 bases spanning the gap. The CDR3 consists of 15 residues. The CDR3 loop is CASSATGTGGTEAFF. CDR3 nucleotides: TGTGCCAGCAGTGCCACAGGGACCGGGGGGACTGAAGCTTTCTTT.

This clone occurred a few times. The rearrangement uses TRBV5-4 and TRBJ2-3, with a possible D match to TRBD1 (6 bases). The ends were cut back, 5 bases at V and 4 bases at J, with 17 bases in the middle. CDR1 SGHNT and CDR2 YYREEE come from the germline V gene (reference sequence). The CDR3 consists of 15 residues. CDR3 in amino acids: CASSLSGQNADTQYF. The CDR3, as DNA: TGTGCCAGCAGTCTCAGCGGACAGAACGCAGATACGCAGTATTTT.

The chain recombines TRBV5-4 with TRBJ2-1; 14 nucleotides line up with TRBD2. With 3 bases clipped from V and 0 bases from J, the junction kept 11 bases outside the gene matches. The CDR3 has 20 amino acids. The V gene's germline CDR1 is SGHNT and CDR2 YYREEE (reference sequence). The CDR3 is CASSSPAGTSGSYSYNEQFF. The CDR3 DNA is TGTGCCAGCAGCTCCCCCGCCGGGACTAGCGGGAGTTACTCCTACAATGAGCAGTTCTTC.

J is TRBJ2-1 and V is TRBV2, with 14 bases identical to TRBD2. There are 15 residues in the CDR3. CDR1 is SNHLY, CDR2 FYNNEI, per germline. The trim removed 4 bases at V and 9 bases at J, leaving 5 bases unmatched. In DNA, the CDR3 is TGTGCCAGCAGTGTGAGGGGACTAGCGGGAGCTGAGCAGTTCTTC. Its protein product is CASSVRGLAGAEQFF.

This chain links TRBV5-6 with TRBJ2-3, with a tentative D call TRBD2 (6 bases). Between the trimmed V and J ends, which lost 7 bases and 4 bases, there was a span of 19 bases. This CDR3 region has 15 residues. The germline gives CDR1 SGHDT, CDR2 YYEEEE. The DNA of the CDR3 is TGTGCCAGCTCCGGCCGGGACTTGGGCCCAGATACGCAGTATTTT. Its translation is CASSGRDLGPDTQYF.

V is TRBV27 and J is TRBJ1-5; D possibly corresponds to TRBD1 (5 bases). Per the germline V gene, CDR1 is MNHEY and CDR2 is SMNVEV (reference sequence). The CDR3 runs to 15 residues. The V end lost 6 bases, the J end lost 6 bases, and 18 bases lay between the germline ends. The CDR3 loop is CASRPIGGMGQPQHF. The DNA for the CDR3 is TGTGCCAGCAGACCCATCGGGGGGATGGGTCAGCCCCAGCATTTT.

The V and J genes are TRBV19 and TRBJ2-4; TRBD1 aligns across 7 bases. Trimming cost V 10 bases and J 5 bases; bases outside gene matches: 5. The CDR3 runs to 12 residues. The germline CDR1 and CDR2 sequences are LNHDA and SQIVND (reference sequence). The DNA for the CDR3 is TGTGCCACCGATACAGGGGAAAACATTCAGTACTTC. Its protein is CATDTGENIQYF.

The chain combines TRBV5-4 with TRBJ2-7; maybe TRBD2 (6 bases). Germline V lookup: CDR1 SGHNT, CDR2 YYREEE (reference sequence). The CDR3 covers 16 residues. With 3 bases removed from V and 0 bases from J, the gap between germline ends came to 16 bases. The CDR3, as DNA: TGTGCCAGCAGCTGGGGGGTTCTGGGAGACTCCTACGAGCAGTACTTC. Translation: CASSWGVLGDSYEQYF.

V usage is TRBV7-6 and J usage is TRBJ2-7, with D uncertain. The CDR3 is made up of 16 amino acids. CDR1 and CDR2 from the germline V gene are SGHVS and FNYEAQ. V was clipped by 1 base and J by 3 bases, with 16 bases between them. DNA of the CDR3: TGTGCCAGCAGCTTAGGAAGTTGGCAGTCCAACTACGAGCAGTACTTC. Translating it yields CASSLGSWQSNYEQYF.

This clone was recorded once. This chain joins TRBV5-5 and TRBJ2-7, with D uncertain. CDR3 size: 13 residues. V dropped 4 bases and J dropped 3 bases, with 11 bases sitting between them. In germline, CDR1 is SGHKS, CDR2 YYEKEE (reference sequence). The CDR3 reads CASSLTTGYEQYF. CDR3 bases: TGTGCCAGCAGCCTTACCACTGGCTACGAGCAGTACTTC.

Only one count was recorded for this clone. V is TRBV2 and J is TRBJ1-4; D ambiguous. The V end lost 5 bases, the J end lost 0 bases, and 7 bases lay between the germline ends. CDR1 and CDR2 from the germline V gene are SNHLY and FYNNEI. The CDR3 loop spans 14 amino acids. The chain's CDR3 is CASSLLTTNEKLFF. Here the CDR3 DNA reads TGTGCCAGCAGTCTGTTAACAACTAATGAAAAACTGTTTTTT.

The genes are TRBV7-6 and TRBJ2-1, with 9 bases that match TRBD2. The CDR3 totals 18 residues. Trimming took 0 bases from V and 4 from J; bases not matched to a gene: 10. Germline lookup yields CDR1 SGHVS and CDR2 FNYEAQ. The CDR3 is CASSLAPRGGGGYNEQFF. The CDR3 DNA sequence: TGTGCCAGCAGCTTAGCCCCGAGAGGCGGGGGGGGATACAATGAGCAGTTCTTC.

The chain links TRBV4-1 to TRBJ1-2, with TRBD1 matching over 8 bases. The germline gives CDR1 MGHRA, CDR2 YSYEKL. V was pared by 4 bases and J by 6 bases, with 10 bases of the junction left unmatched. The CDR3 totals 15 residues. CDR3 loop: CASSPRQGFSDGYTF. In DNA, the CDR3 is TGCGCCAGCAGCCCGAGACAGGGGTTTTCTGATGGCTACACCTTC.

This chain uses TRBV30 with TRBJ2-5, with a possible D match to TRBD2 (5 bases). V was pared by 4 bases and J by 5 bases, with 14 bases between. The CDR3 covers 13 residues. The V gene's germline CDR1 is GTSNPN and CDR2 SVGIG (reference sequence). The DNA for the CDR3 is TGTGCCTGGATTAGTGAGCGCGGGGAGACCCAGTACTTC. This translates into CAWISERGETQYF.

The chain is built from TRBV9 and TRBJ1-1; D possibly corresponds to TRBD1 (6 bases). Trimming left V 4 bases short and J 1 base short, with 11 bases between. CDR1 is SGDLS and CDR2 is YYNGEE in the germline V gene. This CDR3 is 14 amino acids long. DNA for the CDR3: TGTGCCAGCAGCATACAGGGCCAGAACACTGAAGCTTTCTTT. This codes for CASSIQGQNTEAFF.

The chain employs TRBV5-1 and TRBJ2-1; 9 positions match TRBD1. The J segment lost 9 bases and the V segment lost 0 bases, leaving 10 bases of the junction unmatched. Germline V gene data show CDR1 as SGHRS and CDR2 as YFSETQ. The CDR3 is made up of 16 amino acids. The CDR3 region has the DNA TGCGCCAGCAGCTTGGGCCGGACAGGGGCTACTACTGAGCAGTTCTTC. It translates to CASSLGRTGATTEQFF.

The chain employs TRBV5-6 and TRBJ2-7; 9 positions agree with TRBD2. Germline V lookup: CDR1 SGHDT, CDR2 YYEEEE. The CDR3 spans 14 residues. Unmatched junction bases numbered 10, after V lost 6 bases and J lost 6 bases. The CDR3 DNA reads TGTGCCAGCACCGGCGGGGGGGCGCAGGTCGAGCAGTACTTC. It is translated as CASTGGGAQVEQYF.

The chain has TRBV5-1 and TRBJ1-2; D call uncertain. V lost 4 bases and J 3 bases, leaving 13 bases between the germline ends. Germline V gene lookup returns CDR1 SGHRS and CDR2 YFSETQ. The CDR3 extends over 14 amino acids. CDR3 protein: CASSQDGMDYGYTF. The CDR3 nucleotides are TGCGCCAGCAGCCAGGACGGGATGGACTATGGCTACACCTTC. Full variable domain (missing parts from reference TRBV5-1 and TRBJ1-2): KAGVTQTPRYLIKTRGQQVTLSCSPISGHRSVSWYQQTPGQGLQFLFEYFSETQRNKGNFPGRFSGRQFSNSRSEMNVSTLELGDSALYLCASSQDGMDYGYTFGSGTRLTVV.

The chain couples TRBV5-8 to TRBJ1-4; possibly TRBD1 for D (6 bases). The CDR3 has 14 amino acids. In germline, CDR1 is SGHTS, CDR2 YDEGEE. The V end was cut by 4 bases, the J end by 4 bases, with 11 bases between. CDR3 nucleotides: TGTGCCAGCAGCCCAGGGGTCCTTAATGAAAAACTGTTTTTT. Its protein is CASSPGVLNEKLFF.

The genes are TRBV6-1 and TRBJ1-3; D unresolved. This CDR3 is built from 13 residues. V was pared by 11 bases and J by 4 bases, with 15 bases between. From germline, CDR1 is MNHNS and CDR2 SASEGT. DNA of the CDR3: TGTGCCGCCCAACGGGTGTCCGGAAACACCATATATTTT. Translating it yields CAAQRVSGNTIYF.

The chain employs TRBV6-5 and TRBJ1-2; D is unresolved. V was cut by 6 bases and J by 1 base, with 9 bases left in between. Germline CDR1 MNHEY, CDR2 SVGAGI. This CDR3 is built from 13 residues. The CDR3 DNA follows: TGTGCCAGCAGGCTAGAAGTTAACTATGGCTACACCTTC. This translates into CASRLEVNYGYTF.

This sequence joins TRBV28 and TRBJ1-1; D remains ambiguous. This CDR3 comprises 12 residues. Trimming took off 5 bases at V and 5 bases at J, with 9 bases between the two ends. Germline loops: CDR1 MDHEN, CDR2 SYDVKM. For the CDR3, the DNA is TGTGCCAGCAGTACTGGAGGGACTGAAGCTTTCTTT. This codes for CASSTGGTEAFF.

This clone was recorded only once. CDR3 in amino acids: CASSPPGLGNIDTQYF. The CDR3 DNA reads as TGTGCCAGCTCACCACCGGGACTAGGGAACATAGATACGCAGTATTTT. This sequence joins TRBV18 and TRBJ2-3; the match to TRBD2 covers 8 bases. The CDR3 is made up of 16 amino acids. Germline CDR1 is KGHSH and CDR2 is LQKENI. Trimming removed 0 bases from V and 5 bases from J; junction bases left unmatched: 7.

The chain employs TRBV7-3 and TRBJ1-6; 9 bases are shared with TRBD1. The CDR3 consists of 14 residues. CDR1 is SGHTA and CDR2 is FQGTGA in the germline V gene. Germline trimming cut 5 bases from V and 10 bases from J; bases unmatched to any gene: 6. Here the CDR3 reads CASSRRDRESPLHF. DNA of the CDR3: TGTGCCAGCAGCCGACGGGACAGGGAATCACCCCTCCACTTT.

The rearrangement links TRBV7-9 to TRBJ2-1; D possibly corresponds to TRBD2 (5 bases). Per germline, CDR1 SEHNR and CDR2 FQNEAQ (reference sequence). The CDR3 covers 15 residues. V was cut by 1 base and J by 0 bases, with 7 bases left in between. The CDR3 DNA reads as TGTGCCAGCAGCTTAGGAGCGGACTCCTACAATGAGCAGTTCTTC. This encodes CASSLGADSYNEQFF.

The DNA for the CDR3 is TGTGCCAGCGCTAGAGGGCAGACTAACTATGGCTACACCTTC. It is translated as CASARGQTNYGYTF. The V call is TRBV27, the J call TRBJ1-2; D unclear. In germline, CDR1 is MNHEY, CDR2 SMNVEV (reference sequence). The CDR3 loop spans 14 amino acids. V lost 8 bases and J lost 0, with 13 bases in between.

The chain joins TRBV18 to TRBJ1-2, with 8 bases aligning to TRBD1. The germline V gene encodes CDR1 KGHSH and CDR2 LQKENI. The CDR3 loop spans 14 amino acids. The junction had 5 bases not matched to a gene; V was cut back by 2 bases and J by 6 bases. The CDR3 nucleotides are TGTGCCAGCTCACCATACGGGACAGGCGATGGCTACACCTTC. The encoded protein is CASSPYGTGDGYTF.